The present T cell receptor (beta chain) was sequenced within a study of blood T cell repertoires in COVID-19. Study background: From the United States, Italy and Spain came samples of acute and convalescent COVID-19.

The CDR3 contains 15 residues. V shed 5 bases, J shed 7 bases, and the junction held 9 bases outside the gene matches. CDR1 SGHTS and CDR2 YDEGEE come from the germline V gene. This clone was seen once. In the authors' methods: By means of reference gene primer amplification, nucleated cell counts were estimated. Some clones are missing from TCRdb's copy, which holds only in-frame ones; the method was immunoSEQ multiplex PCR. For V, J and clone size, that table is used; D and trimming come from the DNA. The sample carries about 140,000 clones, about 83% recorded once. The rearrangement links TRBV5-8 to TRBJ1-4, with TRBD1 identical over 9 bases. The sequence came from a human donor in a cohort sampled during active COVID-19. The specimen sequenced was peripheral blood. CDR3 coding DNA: TGTGCCAGCAGTTATGGATGGGGACAGGGTGAAAAACTGTTTTTT. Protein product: CASSYGWGQGEKLFF.